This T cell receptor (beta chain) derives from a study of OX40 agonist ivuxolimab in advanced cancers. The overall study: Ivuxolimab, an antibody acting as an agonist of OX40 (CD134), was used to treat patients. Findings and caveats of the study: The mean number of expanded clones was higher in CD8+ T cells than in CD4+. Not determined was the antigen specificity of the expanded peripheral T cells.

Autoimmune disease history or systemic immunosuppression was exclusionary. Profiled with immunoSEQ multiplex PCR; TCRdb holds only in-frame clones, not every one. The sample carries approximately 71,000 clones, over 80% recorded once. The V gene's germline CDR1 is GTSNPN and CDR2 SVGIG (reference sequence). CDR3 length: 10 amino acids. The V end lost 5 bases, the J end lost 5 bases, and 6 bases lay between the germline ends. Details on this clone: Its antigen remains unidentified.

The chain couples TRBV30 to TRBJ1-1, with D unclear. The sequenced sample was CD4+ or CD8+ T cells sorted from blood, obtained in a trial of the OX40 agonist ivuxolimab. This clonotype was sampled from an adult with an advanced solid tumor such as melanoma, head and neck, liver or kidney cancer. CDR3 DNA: TGTGCCTGGGGGCGGACTGAAGCTTTCTTT. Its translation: CAWGRTEAFF.